The 2 T cell receptor beta chains reported below all come from one sample, sequenced in a study of blood T cell repertoires in COVID-19. TCRdb's copy holds only in-frame clones and misses some; the assay was immunoSEQ multiplex PCR. Altogether about 400,000 clones are present, roughly 86% being singletons, with the ten largest covering 2% to 2.5%. The specimen was PBMCs or T cells enriched from blood (not recorded which). The receptors were gathered from a woman aged 40 to 50 with acute COVID-19.

The chain joins TRBV5-1 to TRBJ2-3; D perhaps matches TRBD1 (6 bases). V was clipped by 0 bases and J by 6 bases, with 11 bases between them. This CDR3 spans 14 amino acids. Looked up from germline, CDR1 is SGHRS and CDR2 is YFSETQ. The DNA of the CDR3 is TGCGCCAGCAGCTTGGGGGGGCCAGGGGATACGCAGTATTTT. This gives the protein CASSLGGPGDTQYF.

This sequence joins TRBV5-4 and TRBJ2-7, with no clear D. With 5 bases removed from V and 0 bases from J, the gap between germline ends came to 15 bases. Germline lookup yields CDR1 SGHNT and CDR2 YYREEE (reference sequence). The CDR3 contains 15 residues. The CDR3 is CASSRTTQSSYEQYF. DNA for the CDR3: TGTGCCAGCAGTCGAACTACGCAGTCCTCCTACGAGCAGTACTTC.